A single sample gave rise to the 17 T cell receptor beta chains below, sequenced in a study of long-term antiretroviral therapy in people with HIV (dated by TCRdb to between 2022 and 2023). The immunoSEQ hsTCRB v3.0 assay was used at survey level resolution for TRB variable region sequencing. TCRdb stores this immuneACCESS table with in-frame sequences only. Part of the clones is absent; in the studies checked, under half of the shortfall reflects unresolved V genes, and no reason is known for the rest. Here the sample has about 20,000 clones; around four fifths occur a single time. Clones ranked in the top ten supply around 8.9% of the sample. Specimen: unsorted PBMCs, collected 1.2 years after starting antiretroviral therapy. The receptors originated from a woman in her 40s with HIV.

The V and J genes are TRBV5-1 and TRBJ2-3, with 7 bases matching TRBD2. After removal of 4 bases from V and 5 bases from J, the junction contained 7 bases not matched to a gene. The germline gives CDR1 SGHRS, CDR2 YFSETQ. CDR3 length equals 14 residues. The CDR3 DNA reads as TGCGCCAGCAGCACCGGGTCGGGGGGAGATACGCAGTATTTT. Its translation is CASSTGSGGDTQYF.

This clone was observed once. This chain links TRBV18 with TRBJ2-7, with 10 positions matching TRBD2. Germline V CDR1 and CDR2: KGHSH, LQKENI. V lost 3 bases to trimming and J lost 2 bases; unmatched junction nucleotides: 7. The CDR3 spans 16 residues. CDR3 loop: CASSPGSLAGAYEQYF. In DNA form, the CDR3 reads TGTGCCAGCTCACCGGGTTCCCTAGCGGGAGCCTACGAGCAGTACTTC.

V gene TRBV6-5 combines with J gene TRBJ1-1, with D maybe TRBD1 (5 bases). Germline values: CDR1 MNHEY, CDR2 SVGAGI. This CDR3 has 16 residues. V lost 0 bases, J lost 3 bases, and 14 bases lay in between. This CDR3 reads CASSYSIKQVDTEAFF. In DNA form, the CDR3 reads TGTGCCAGCAGTTACTCGATCAAACAGGTTGACACTGAAGCTTTCTTT.

This clone was seen a single time. J is TRBJ2-7 and V is TRBV7-2, with 7 bases matching TRBD2. Trimming at V came to 3 bases and at J to 2 bases, leaving 4 bases not matched to a gene. This CDR3 is built from 14 residues. CDR1 and CDR2 (germline): SGHTA, FQGNSA. Written as DNA, the CDR3 is TGTGCCAGCAGCTTTCTCGGGAGGCCCTACGAGCAGTACTTC. Its protein is CASSFLGRPYEQYF.

The chain uses TRBV6-5 and TRBJ1-2; 7 bases are a match to TRBD1. CDR1 and CDR2 (germline): MNHEY, SVGAGI. The CDR3 length is 13 residues. J lost 4 bases, V lost 8 bases, and 7 bases had no gene match. CDR3 loop: CASGEGAGYGYTF. DNA for the CDR3: TGTGCCAGCGGAGAGGGGGCAGGCTATGGCTACACCTTC.

The CDR3 spells CASSPEYEQYF. The CDR3 bases are TGTGCCAGCAGCCCGGAGTACGAGCAGTACTTC. V usage is TRBV7-9 and J usage is TRBJ2-7; D gene uncertain. The CDR3 contains 11 residues. Trimming took 5 bases from V and 4 from J, leaving 6 bases between them. The germline CDR1 and CDR2 sequences are SEHNR and FQNEAQ (reference sequence).

This clone was counted a single time. The rearrangement links TRBV7-3 to TRBJ2-7, with 8 bases that match TRBD2. The germline V gene encodes CDR1 SGHTA and CDR2 FQGTGA. The CDR3 consists of 15 residues. The ends lost 6 bases at V and 4 bases at J; junction bases unmatched: 11. CDR3 nucleotide sequence: TGTGCCAGCAGTTTGTCGGCGGGGGGCGGGTACGAGCAGTACTTC. Amino acids: CASSLSAGGGYEQYF.

The rearrangement links TRBV6-1 to TRBJ2-7; weak D call: TRBD2 (6 bases). V lost 1 base, J lost 1 base, and 11 bases lay in between. The CDR3 spans 15 residues. Germline-derived CDR1 and CDR2 are MNHNS and SASEGT. The CDR3 here is CASSEEFGGSYEQYF. CDR3 bases: TGTGCCAGCAGTGAAGAGTTCGGGGGTTCCTACGAGCAGTACTTC.

This chain links TRBV30 with TRBJ2-1; 12 bases agree with TRBD2. CDR1 is GTSNPN, CDR2 SVGIG, per germline (reference sequence). The ends lost 1 base at V and 9 bases at J; junction bases unmatched: 4. CDR3 length equals 14 residues. The CDR3 nucleotides read TGTGCCTGGAGTGGACTAGCGGGAGATAGTGAGCAGTTCTTC. It is translated as CAWSGLAGDSEQFF.

V gene TRBV29-1 combines with J gene TRBJ2-5; D is unresolved. Trimming left V 6 bases short and J 5 bases short, with 13 bases between. Germline loops: CDR1 SQVTM, CDR2 ANQGSEA. The CDR3 is 12 residues long. CDR3 residues: CSVGWTRETQYF. CDR3 DNA sequence: TGCAGCGTGGGGTGGACCCGGGAGACCCAGTACTTC.

The genes are TRBV19 and TRBJ1-5; the match to TRBD1 covers 7 bases. V lost 3 bases and J lost 8; bases outside the gene matches: 7. The CDR3 has 14 amino acids. Per germline, CDR1 LNHDA and CDR2 SQIVND (reference sequence). The CDR3 DNA reads as TGTGCCAGTAGTATTTGGGACAGCTCCAAGCCCCAGCATTTT. This gives the protein CASSIWDSSKPQHF.

This clone showed up just a few times. This chain connects TRBV18 to TRBJ1-1; TRBD1 might be the D (6 bases). The CDR3 totals 13 residues. The V gene's germline CDR1 is KGHSH and CDR2 LQKENI. The ends were cut back, 4 bases at V and 2 bases at J, with 8 bases in the middle. In DNA, the CDR3 is TGTGCCAGCTCACAGGGGGAAAACACTGAAGCTTTCTTT. It translates to CASSQGENTEAFF.

The chain carries TRBV27 and TRBJ2-1, with D unclear. There are 16 residues in the CDR3. V lost 1 base, J lost 4 bases, and 14 bases lay in between. Germline CDR1 is MNHEY and CDR2 is SMNVEV (reference sequence). CDR3: CASSLLEELRYNEQFF. The CDR3 coding sequence is TGTGCCAGCAGTTTATTAGAAGAATTAAGATACAATGAGCAGTTCTTC.

In this sample, this clone turned up once. The gene calls are TRBV5-5 and TRBJ2-1; D might be TRBD2 (6 bases). The V gene's germline CDR1 is SGHKS and CDR2 YYEKEE (reference sequence). There are 16 residues in the CDR3. The V end lost 1 base, the J end lost 1 base, and 12 bases lay between the germline ends. This CDR3 reads CASSLLGGMSYNEQFF. For the CDR3, the DNA is TGTGCCAGCAGCTTGTTAGGCGGGATGTCCTACAATGAGCAGTTCTTC.

The chain couples TRBV11-3 to TRBJ2-1; weak D call: TRBD1 (6 bases). This CDR3 is 13 amino acids long. Per the germline V gene, CDR1 is SGHNT and CDR2 is YENEEA. Trimming shortened V by 4 bases and J by 4 bases, and 8 bases separated the two germline ends. CDR3 DNA: TGTGCCAGCAGCTCTACAGGGTACAATGAGCAGTTCTTC. As protein: CASSSTGYNEQFF.

The chain recombines TRBV7-2 with TRBJ1-1; possible D gene TRBD1, 6 bases. The CDR3 loop spans 13 amino acids. Trimming took off 5 bases at V and 4 bases at J, with 11 bases between the two ends. The germline V gene has CDR1 SGHTA and CDR2 FQGNSA. The CDR3 region is CASSLGQTTEAFF. CDR3 nucleotide sequence: TGTGCCAGCAGCCTAGGACAGACCACTGAAGCTTTCTTT.

The chain joins TRBV11-2 to TRBJ2-7; D remains ambiguous. Between the trimmed V and J ends, which lost 6 bases and 6 bases, there was a span of 21 bases. This CDR3 region has 15 residues. The germline CDR1 and CDR2 sequences are SGHAT and FQNNGV. The CDR3 nucleotides are TGTGCCAGCAGTTATGCCGTGGACGGAACCCTCGAGCAGTACTTC. Residues: CASSYAVDGTLEQYF. The full variable domain, completed using reference TRBV11-2 and TRBJ2-7, is EAGVAQSPRYKIIEKRQSVAFWCNPISGHATLYWYQQILGQGPKLLIQFQNNGVVDDSQLPKDRFSAERLKGVDSTLKIQPAKLEDSAVYLCASSYAVDGTLEQYFGPGTRLTVT.